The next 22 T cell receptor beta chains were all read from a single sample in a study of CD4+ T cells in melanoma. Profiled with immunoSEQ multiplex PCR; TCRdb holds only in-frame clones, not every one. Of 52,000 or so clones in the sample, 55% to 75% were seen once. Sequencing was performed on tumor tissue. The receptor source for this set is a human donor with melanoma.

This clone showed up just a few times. CDR3 coding DNA: TGTGCCAGCAGCCTCCACGAGCGGGAGACCCAGTACTTC. Its protein product is CASSLHERETQYF. This rearrangement joins TRBV7-9 to TRBJ2-5, with D perhaps matching TRBD2 (5 bases). V dropped 5 bases and J dropped 5 bases, with 12 bases sitting between them. The CDR3 runs 13 residues. Germline values: CDR1 SEHNR, CDR2 FQNEAQ (reference sequence).

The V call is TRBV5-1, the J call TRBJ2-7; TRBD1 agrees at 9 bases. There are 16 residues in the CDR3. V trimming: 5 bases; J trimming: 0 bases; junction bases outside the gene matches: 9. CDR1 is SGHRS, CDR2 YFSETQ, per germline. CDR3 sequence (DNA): TGCGCCAGCAGTTATGGACAGGGGATCAACTCCTACGAGCAGTACTTC. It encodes CASSYGQGINSYEQYF.

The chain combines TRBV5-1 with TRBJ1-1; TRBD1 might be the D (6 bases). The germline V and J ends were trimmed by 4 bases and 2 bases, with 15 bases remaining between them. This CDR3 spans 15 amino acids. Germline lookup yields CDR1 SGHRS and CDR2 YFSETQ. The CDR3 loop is CASSMQGSGNTEAFF. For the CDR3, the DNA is TGCGCCAGCAGCATGCAGGGGTCCGGAAACACTGAAGCTTTCTTT.

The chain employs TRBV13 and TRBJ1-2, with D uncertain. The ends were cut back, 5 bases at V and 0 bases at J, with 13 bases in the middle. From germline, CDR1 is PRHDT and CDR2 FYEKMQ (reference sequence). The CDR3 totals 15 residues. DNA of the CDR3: TGTGCCAGCAGCGCGGGCCCCGAGGCTAACTATGGCTACACCTTC. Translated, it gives CASSAGPEANYGYTF.

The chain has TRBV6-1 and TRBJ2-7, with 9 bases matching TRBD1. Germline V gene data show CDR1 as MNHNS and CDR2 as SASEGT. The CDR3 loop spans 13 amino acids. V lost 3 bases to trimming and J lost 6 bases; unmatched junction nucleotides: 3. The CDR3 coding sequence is TGTGCCAGCAGTGACGGACAGGGGCCCGAGCAGTACTTC. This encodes CASSDGQGPEQYF.

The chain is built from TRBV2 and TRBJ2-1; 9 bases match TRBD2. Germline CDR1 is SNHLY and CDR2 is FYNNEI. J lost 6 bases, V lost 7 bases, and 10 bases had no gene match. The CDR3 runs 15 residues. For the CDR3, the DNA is TGTGCCAGCACCCCGGAGCGGGGGGCGCGCAATGAGCAGTTCTTC. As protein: CASTPERGARNEQFF.

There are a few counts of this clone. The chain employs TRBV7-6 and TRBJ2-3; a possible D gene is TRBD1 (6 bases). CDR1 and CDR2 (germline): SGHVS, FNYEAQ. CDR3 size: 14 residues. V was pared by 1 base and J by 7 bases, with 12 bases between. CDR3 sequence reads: CASSLEGDTNTQYF. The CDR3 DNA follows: TGTGCCAGCAGCTTAGAGGGGGATACCAATACGCAGTATTTT. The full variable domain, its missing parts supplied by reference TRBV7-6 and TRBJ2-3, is GAGVSQSPRYKVTKRGQDVALRCDPISGHVSLYWYRQALGQGPEFLTYFNYEAQQDKSGLPNDRFSAERPEGSISTLTIQRTEQRDSAMYRCASSLEGDTNTQYFGPGTRLTVL.

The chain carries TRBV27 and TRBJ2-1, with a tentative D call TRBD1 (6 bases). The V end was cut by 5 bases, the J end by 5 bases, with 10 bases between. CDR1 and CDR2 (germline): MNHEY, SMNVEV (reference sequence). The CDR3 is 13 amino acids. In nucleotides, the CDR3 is TGTGCCAGCAGTCCCGGACAGAACAATGAGCAGTTCTTC. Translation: CASSPGQNNEQFF.

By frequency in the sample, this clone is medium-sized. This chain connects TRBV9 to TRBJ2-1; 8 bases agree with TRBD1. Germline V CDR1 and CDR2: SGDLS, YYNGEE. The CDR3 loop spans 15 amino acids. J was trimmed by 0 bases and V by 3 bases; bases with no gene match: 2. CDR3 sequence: CASSGQGNSYNEQFF. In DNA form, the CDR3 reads TGTGCCAGCAGCGGACAGGGGAACTCCTACAATGAGCAGTTCTTC.

The CDR3 bases are TGTGCCAGTAAGGACAGGGCCAACTCCTACGAGCAGTACTTC. Protein product: CASKDRANSYEQYF. J is TRBJ2-7 and V is TRBV6-1; 8 bases are a match to TRBD1. The CDR3 contains 14 residues. Trimming removed 9 bases from V and 0 bases from J; junction bases left unmatched: 7. Per the germline V gene, CDR1 is MNHNS and CDR2 is SASEGT.

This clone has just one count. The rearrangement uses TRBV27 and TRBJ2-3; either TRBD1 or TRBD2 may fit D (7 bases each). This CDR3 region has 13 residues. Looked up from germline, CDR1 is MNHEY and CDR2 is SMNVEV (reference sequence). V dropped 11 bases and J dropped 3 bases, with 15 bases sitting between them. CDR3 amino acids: CASGGGLTDTQYF. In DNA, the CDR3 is TGTGCCTCAGGGGGGGGACTAACAGATACGCAGTATTTT.

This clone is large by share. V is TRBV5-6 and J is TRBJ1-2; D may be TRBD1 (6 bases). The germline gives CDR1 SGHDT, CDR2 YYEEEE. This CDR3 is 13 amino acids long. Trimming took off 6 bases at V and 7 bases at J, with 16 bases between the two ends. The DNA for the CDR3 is TGTGCCAGCACCTCATCGGGGGCGTCTGGCTACACCTTC. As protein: CASTSSGASGYTF. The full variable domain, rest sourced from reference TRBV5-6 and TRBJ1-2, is DAGVTQSPTHLIKTRGQQVTLRCSPKSGHDTVSWYQQALGQGPQFIFQYYEEEERQRGNFPDRFSGHQFPNYSSELNVNALLLGDSALYLCASTSSGASGYTFGSGTRLTVV.

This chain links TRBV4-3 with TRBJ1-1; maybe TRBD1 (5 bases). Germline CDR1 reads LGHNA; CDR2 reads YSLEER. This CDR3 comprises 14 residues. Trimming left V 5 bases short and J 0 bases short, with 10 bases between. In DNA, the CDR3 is TGCGCCAGCAGCAAGGGACGGCTGAACACTGAAGCTTTCTTT. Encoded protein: CASSKGRLNTEAFF.

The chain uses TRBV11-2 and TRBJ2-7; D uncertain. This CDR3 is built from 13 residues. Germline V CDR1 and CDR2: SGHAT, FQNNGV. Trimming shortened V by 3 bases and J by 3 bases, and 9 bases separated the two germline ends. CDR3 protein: CASSLTGLYEQYF. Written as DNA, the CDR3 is TGTGCCAGCAGCTTGACGGGTCTCTACGAGCAGTACTTC.

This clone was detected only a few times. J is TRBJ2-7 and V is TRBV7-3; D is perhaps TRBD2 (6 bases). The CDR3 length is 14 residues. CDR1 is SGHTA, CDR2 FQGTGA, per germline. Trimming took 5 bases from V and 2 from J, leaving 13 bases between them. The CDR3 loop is CASSLGGGPYEQYF. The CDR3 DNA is TGTGCCAGCAGCCTGGGGGGAGGACCCTACGAGCAGTACTTC.

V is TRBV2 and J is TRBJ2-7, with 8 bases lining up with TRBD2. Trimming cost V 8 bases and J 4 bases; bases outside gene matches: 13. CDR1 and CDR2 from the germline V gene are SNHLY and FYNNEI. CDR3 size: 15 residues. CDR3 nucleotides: TGTGCCAGCCGGGGGGGTCCCGGCCAGGGATACGAGCAGTACTTC. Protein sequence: CASRGGPGQGYEQYF.

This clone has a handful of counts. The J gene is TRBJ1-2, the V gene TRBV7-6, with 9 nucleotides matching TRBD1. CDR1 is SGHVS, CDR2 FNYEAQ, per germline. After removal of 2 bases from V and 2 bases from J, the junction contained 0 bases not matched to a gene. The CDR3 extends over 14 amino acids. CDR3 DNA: TGTGCCAGCAGCTTAACAGGGGGCAACTATGGCTACACCTTC. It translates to CASSLTGGNYGYTF.

The DNA for the CDR3 is TGTGCCAGCAGTTTGCGGGGTCCGAACACCGGGGAGCTGTTTTTT. It specifies CASSLRGPNTGELFF. V and J are TRBV28 and TRBJ2-2, with a possible D match to TRBD2 (6 bases). Looked up from germline, CDR1 is MDHEN and CDR2 is SYDVKM. V was pared by 3 bases and J by 0 bases, with 8 bases between. This CDR3 contains 15 residues.

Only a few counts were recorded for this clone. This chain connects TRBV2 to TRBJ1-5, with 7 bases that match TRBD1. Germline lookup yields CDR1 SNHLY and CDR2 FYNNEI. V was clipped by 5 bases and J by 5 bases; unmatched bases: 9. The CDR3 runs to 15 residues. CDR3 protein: CASSPTGVTDQPQHF. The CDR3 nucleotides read TGTGCCAGCAGTCCTACAGGGGTTACCGATCAGCCCCAGCATTTT.

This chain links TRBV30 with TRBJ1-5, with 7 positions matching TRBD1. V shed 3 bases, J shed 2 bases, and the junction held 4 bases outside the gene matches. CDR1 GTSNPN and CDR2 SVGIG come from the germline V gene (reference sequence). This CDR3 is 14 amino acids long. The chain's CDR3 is CAWSRGQGNQPQHF. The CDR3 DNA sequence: TGTGCCTGGAGCCGCGGACAGGGCAATCAGCCCCAGCATTTT.

The CDR3 nucleotides read TGTGCCTGGGCGACAGGAGGGAATGAAAAACTGTTTTTT. This translates into CAWATGGNEKLFF. The V gene is TRBV30, the J gene TRBJ1-4; TRBD1 might be the D (6 bases). The CDR3 loop spans 13 amino acids. Germline V gene lookup returns CDR1 GTSNPN and CDR2 SVGIG (reference sequence). V lost 5 bases and J 5 bases, leaving 12 bases between the germline ends.

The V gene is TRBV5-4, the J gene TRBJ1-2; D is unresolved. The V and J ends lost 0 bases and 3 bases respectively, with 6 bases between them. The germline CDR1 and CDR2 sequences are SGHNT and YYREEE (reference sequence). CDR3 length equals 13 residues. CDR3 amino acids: CASSLDGHYGYTF. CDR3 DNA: TGTGCCAGCAGCTTGGACGGACACTATGGCTACACCTTC. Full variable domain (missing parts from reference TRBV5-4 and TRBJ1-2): ETGVTQSPTHLIKTRGQQVTLRCSSQSGHNTVSWYQQALGQGPQFIFQYYREEENGRGNFPPRFSGLQFPNYSSELNVNALELDDSALYLCASSLDGHYGYTFGSGTRLTVV.